This T cell receptor (beta chain) was identified in a study of blood T cell repertoires in COVID-19. As for the study in general: Samples representing acute and convalescent COVID-19 were sourced from the United States, Italy and Spain.

The junction had 6 bases not matched to a gene; V was cut back by 3 bases and J by 8 bases. The germline CDR1 and CDR2 sequences are SQVTM and ANQGSEA. The length of the CDR3 is 13 residues. A single count supports this clone. Some clones are missing from TCRdb's copy, which holds only in-frame ones; the method was immunoSEQ multiplex PCR. This sample has about 46,000 clones, with about 84% found just once. This sequence was found in a man in his sixties with acute or convalescent COVID-19. Sequencing used peripheral blood. The chain employs TRBV29-1 and TRBJ2-1; 8 nucleotides line up with TRBD2. CDR3 residues: CSVERGASDEQFF. The CDR3 region has the DNA TGCAGCGTTGAGCGGGGGGCCTCGGATGAGCAGTTCTTC.